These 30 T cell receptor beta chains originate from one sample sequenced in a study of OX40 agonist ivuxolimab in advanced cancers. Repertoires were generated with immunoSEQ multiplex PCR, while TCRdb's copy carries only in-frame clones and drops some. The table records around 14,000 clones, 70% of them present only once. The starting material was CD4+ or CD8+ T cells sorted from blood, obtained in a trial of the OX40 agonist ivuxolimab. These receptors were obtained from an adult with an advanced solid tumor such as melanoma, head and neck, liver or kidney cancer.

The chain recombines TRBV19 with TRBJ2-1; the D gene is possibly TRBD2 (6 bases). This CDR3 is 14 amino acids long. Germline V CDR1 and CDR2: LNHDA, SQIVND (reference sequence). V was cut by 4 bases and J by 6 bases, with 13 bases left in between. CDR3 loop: CASSKRELLNEQFF. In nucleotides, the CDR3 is TGTGCCAGTAGTAAACGGGAGTTGCTCAATGAGCAGTTCTTC.

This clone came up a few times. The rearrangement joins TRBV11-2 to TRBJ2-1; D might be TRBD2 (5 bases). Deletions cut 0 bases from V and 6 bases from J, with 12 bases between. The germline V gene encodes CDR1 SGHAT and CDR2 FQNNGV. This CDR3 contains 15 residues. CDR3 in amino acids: CASSLEEAGSNEQFF. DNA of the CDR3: TGTGCCAGCAGCTTAGAAGAGGCGGGTAGCAATGAGCAGTTCTTC.

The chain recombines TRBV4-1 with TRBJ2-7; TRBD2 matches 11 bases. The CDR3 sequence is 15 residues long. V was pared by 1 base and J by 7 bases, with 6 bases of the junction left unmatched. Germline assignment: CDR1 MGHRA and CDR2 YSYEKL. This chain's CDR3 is CASSQVGGLAVEQYF. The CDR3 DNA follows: TGCGCCAGCAGCCAAGTGGGGGGACTAGCGGTTGAGCAGTACTTC.

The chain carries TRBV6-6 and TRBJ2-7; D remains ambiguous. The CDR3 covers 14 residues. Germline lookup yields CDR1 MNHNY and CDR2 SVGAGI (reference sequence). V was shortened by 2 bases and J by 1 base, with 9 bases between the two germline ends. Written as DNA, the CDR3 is TGTGCCAGCAGTTACGGTGTCAGTTCCTACGAGCAGTACTTC. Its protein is CASSYGVSSYEQYF.

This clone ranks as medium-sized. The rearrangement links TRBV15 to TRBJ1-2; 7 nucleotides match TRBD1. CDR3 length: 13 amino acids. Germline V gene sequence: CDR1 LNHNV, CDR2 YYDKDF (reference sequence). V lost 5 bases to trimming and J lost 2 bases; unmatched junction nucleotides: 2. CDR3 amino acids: CATSAQGNYGYTF. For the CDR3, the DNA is TGTGCCACCAGCGCACAGGGGAACTATGGCTACACCTTC.

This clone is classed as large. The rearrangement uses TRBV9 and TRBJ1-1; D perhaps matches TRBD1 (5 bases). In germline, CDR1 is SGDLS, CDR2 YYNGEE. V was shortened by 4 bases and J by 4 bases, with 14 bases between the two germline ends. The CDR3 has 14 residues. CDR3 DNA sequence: TGTGCCAGCAGCTCCCGGGGGGGGAGCACTGAAGCTTTCTTT. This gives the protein CASSSRGGSTEAFF.

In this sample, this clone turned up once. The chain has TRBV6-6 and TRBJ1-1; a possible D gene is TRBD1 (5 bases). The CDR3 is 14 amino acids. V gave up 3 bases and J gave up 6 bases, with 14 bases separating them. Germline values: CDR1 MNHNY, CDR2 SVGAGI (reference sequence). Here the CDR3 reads CASSYGQGGAEAFF. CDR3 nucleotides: TGTGCCAGCAGTTATGGGCAGGGAGGGGCTGAAGCTTTCTTT.

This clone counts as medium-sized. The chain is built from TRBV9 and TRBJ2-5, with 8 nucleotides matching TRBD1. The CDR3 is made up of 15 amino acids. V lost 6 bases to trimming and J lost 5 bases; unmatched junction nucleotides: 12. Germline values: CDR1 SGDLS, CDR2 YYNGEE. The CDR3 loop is CASNGAGGAGETQYF. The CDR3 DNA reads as TGTGCCAGCAATGGGGCAGGGGGCGCAGGGGAGACCCAGTACTTC.

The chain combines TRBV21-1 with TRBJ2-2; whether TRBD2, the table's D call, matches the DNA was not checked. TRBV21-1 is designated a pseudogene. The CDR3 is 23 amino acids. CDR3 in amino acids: CASSKDHGREWNHVSPNTGELFF. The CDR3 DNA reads TGTGCCAGCAGCAAAGATCATGGGCGGGAATGGAATCATGTCAGTCCGAACACCGGGGAGCTGTTTTTT.

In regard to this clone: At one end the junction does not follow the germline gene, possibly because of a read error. Here the CDR3 reads CASRLGTSDYNEQFF. Here the CDR3 DNA reads TGTGCCAGCAGGTTAGGGACTAGCGACTACAATGAGCAGTTCTTC. This sequence joins TRBV7-9 and TRBJ2-1; TRBD2 aligns across 10 bases. This CDR3 comprises 15 residues. Per germline, CDR1 SEHNR and CDR2 FQNEAQ (reference sequence). Based on the CDR3 plus reference TRBV7-9 and TRBJ2-1, the full variable domain is DTGVSQNPRHKITKRGQNVTFRCDPISEHNRLYWYRQTLGQGPEFLTYFQNEAQLEKSRLLSDRFSAERPKGSFSTLEIQRTEQGDSAMYLCASRLGTSDYNEQFFGPGTRLTVL.

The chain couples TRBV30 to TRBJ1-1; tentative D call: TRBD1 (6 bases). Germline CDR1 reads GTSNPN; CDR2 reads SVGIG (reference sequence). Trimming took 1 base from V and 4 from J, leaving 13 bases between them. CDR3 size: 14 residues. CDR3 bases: TGTGCCTGGAGTGGGATAGGGGGGGGCACTGAAGCTTTCTTT. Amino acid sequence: CAWSGIGGGTEAFF.

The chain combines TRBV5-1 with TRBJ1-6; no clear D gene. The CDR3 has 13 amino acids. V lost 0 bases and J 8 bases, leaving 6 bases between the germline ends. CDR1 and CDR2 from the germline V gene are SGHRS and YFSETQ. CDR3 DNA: TGCGCCAGCAGCTTGGCCATCGATTCACCCCTCCACTTT. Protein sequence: CASSLAIDSPLHF. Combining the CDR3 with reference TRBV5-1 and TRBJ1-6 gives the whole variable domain KAGVTQTPRYLIKTRGQQVTLSCSPISGHRSVSWYQQTPGQGLQFLFEYFSETQRNKGNFPGRFSGRQFSNSRSEMNVSTLELGDSALYLCASSLAIDSPLHFGNGTRLTVT.

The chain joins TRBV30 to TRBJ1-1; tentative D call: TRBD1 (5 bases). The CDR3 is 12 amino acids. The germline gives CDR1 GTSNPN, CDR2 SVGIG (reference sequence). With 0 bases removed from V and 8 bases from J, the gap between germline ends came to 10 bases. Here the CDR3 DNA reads TGTGCCTGGAGTGTAAGGGGCGCGGAAGCTTTCTTT. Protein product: CAWSVRGAEAFF.

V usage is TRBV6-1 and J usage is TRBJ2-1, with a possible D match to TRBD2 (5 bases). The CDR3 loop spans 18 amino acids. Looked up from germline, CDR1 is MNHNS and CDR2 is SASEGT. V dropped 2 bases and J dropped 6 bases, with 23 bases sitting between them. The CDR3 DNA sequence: TGTGCCAGCAGTGAATCGTCGTTAGTGGGAGATCTACGCAATGAGCAGTTCTTC. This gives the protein CASSESSLVGDLRNEQFF.

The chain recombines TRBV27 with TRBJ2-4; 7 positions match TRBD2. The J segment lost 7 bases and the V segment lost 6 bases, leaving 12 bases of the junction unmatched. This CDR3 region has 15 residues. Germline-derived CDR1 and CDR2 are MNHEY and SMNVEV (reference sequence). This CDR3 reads CASREGSGEGNIQYF. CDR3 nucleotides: TGTGCCAGCAGAGAAGGCAGCGGGGAGGGGAACATTCAGTACTTC.

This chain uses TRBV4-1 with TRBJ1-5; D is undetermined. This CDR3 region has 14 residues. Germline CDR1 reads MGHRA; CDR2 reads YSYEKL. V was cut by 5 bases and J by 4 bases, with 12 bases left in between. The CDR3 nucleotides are TGCGCCAGCAGCTCGCCTTCAGTAAATCAGCCCCAGCATTTT. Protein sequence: CASSSPSVNQPQHF.

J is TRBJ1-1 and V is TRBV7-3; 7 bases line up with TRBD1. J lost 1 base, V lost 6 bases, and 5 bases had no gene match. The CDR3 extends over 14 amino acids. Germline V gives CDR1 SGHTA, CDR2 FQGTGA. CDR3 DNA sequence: TGTGCCAGCAGGGACCAGGGGGGGAACACTGAAGCTTTCTTT. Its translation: CASRDQGGNTEAFF.

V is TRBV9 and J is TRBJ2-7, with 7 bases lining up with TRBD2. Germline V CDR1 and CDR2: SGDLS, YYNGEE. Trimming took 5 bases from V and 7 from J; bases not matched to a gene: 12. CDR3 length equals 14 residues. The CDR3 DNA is TGTGCCAGCAGTCAAGCGGGGCCCTTTCAGGAGCAGTACTTC. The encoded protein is CASSQAGPFQEQYF.

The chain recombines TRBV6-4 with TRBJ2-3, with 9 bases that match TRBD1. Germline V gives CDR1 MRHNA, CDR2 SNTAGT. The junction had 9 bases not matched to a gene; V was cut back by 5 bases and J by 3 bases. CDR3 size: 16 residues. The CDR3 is CASSSTGTGLTDTQYF. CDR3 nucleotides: TGTGCCAGCAGTTCGACCGGGACAGGGCTGACAGATACGCAGTATTTT.

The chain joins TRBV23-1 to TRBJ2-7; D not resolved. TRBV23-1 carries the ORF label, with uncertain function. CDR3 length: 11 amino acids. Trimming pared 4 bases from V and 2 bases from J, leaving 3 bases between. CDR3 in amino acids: CASSRPYEQYF. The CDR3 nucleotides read TGCGCCAGCAGTCGCCCCTACGAGCAGTACTTC.

CDR3 sequence (DNA): TGTGCCAGTAGTCTAACCCCGGGACCCACCTACGAGCAGTACTTC. It yields the protein CASSLTPGPTYEQYF. V usage is TRBV19 and J usage is TRBJ2-7; D could derive from TRBD1 or TRBD2 (5 bases each). Trimming cost V 5 bases and J 2 bases, with 16 bases left between them. This CDR3 has 15 amino acids. Germline lookup yields CDR1 LNHDA and CDR2 SQIVND (reference sequence). Filled out from reference TRBV19 and TRBJ2-7, the complete variable domain reads DGGITQSPKYLFRKEGQNVTLSCEQNLNHDAMYWYRQDPGQGLRLIYYSQIVNDFQKGDIAEGYSVSREKKESFPLTVTSAQKNPTAFYLCASSLTPGPTYEQYFGPGTRLTVT.

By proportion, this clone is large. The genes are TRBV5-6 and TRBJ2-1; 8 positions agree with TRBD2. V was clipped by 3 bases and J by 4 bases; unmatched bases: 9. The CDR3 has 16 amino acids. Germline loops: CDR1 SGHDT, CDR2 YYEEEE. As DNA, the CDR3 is TGTGCCAGCAGCTGGGAGCGGGAGCTCTATTACAATGAGCAGTTCTTC. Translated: CASSWERELYYNEQFF.

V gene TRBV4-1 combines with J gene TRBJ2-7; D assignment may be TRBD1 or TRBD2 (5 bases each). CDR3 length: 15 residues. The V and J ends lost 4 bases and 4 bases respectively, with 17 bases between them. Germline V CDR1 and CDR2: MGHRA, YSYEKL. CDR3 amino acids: CASSPRGVPGYEQYF. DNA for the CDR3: TGCGCCAGCAGCCCTCGAGGGGTCCCAGGGTACGAGCAGTACTTC.

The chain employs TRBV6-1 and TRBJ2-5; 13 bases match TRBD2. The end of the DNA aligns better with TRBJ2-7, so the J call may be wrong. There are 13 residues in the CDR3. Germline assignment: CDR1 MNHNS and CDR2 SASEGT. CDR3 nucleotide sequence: TGTGCCACGGGACTAGCGGGACCCTCCGAGCAGTACTTC. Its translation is CATGLAGPSEQYF.

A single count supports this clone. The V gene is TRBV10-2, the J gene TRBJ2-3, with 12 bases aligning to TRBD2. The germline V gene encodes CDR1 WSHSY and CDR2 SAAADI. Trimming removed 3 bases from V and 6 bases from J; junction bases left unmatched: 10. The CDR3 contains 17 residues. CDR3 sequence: CASSDPETSGSPDTQYF. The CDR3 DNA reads TGCGCCAGCAGTGACCCCGAGACTAGCGGGAGTCCGGATACGCAGTATTTT.

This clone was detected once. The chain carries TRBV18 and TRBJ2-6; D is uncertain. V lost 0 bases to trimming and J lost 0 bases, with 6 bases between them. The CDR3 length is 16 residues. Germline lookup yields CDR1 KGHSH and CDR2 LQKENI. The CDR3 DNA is TGTGCCAGCTCACCACCGTCCAGCTCTGGGGCCAACGTCCTGACTTTC. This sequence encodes CASSPPSSSGANVLTF.

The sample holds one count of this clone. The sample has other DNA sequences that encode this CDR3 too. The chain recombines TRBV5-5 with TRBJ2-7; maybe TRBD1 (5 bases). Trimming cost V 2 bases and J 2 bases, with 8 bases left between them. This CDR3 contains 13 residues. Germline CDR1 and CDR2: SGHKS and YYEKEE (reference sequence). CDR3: CASSFRVAYEQYF. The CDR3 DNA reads TGTGCCAGCAGCTTCAGGGTTGCCTACGAGCAGTACTTC.

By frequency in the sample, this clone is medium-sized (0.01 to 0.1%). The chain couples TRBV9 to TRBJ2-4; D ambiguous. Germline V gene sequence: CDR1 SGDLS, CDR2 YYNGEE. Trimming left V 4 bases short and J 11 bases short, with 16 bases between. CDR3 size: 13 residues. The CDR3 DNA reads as TGTGCCAGCAGCCCAGGTAGCAGGACGGTTCAGTACTTC. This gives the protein CASSPGSRTVQYF.

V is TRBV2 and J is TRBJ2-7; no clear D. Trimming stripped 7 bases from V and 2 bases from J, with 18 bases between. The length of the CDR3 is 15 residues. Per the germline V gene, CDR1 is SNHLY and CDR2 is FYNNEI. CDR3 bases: TGTGCCAGCACTACCACAGCCCAAGGAACCTACGAGCAGTACTTC. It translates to CASTTTAQGTYEQYF.

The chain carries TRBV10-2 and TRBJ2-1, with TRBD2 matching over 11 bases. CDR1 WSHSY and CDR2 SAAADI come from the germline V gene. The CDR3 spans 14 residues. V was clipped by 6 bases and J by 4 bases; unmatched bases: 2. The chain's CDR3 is CASSRLAGYNEQFF. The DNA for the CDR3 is TGCGCCAGCAGCAGACTAGCGGGATACAATGAGCAGTTCTTC.